These 8 T cell receptor beta chains came from one sample sequenced in a study of early T cells in non-severe SARS-CoV-2 infection. Each CDR3 protein is one row after TCRdb ran MiXCR on the 5' RACE reads. The top ten hold roughly 4.2% of the sample, which has 50,000 to 65,000 distinct CDR3 sequences, about an eighth seen once. Sequenced: whole blood. Receptor source: an adult who was a healthcare worker with PCR-confirmed SARS-CoV-2 infection or an uninfected control (not recorded which).

This clonotype occurred many times. J is TRBJ2-5 and V is TRBV23-1; TRBD2 matches at 10 bases. TRBV23-1 is given ORF status, its function remaining uncertain. J gave up 2 bases and V 4 bases, and 10 bases lay outside the gene matches. The CDR3 sequence is 17 residues long. The CDR3 is CASSPPPGTSAQETQYF. CDR3 DNA: TGCGCCAGCAGTCCCCCCCCCGGGACTAGCGCACAAGAGACCCAGTACTTC.

The V gene is TRBV30, the J gene TRBJ2-3; a weak D match, TRBD2 (7 bases). CDR3 length: 14 residues. Germline V gives CDR1 GTSNPN, CDR2 SVGIG (reference sequence). V lost 0 bases, J lost 4 bases, and 11 bases lay in between. The CDR3 region is CAWSVGGGADTQYF. In nucleotides, the CDR3 is TGTGCCTGGAGTGTAGGGGGAGGGGCAGATACGCAGTATTTT. The full variable domain, rest sourced from reference TRBV30 and TRBJ2-3, is SQTIHQWPATLVQPVGSPLSLECTVEGTSNPNLYWYRQAAGRGLQLLFYSVGIGQISSEVPQNLSASRPQDRQFILSSKKLLLSDSGFYLCAWSVGGGADTQYFGPGTRLTVL.

This clonotype appeared a few times. V is TRBV6-1 and J is TRBJ2-3; D not resolved. Germline lookup yields CDR1 MNHNS and CDR2 SASEGT. The CDR3 loop spans 13 amino acids. V gave up 4 bases and J gave up 2 bases, with 7 bases separating them. DNA of the CDR3: TGTGCCAGCAGTGTACAGAACACAGATACGCAGTATTTT. As protein: CASSVQNTDTQYF.

This clonotype was detected ten times or more. The rearrangement links TRBV30 to TRBJ1-1, with D perhaps matching TRBD1 (6 bases). The CDR3 covers 13 residues. Trimming shortened V by 5 bases and J by 1 base, and 11 bases separated the two germline ends. Germline V gene lookup returns CDR1 GTSNPN and CDR2 SVGIG (reference sequence). The CDR3 nucleotides are TGTGCCTGGGGTAGGGGGGGGAACACTGAAGCTTTCTTT. It translates to CAWGRGGNTEAFF.

J is TRBJ2-7 and V is TRBV11-2, with TRBD1 as a possible D gene (7 bases). Per the germline V gene, CDR1 is SGHAT and CDR2 is FQNNGV. The V end was cut by 6 bases, the J end by 0 bases, with 15 bases between. This CDR3 contains 15 residues. CDR3 DNA sequence: TGTGCCAGCAGAACCCACAGGGGACTCTCCTACGAGCAGTACTTC. Residues: CASRTHRGLSYEQYF.

Written as DNA, the CDR3 is TGTGCCTGGAGTGGAGTCAGGACAACTCAAGAGACCCAGTACTTC. This sequence encodes CAWSGVRTTQETQYF. The chain uses TRBV30 and TRBJ2-5; D is perhaps TRBD1 (5 bases). V shed 1 base and J shed 2 bases, with 14 bases lying between them. CDR1 and CDR2 (germline): GTSNPN, SVGIG (reference sequence). CDR3 length: 15 residues. Filled out from reference TRBV30 and TRBJ2-5, the complete variable domain reads SQTIHQWPATLVQPVGSPLSLECTVEGTSNPNLYWYRQAAGRGLQLLFYSVGIGQISSEVPQNLSASRPQDRQFILSSKKLLLSDSGFYLCAWSGVRTTQETQYFGPGTRLLVL.

This clonotype was seen many times. The chain recombines TRBV5-4 with TRBJ1-2; D not certain. The CDR3 is made up of 13 amino acids. Germline V gene data show CDR1 as SGHNT and CDR2 as YYREEE (reference sequence). Trimming took off 0 bases at V and 5 bases at J, with 8 bases between the two ends. The CDR3 region is CASSLDKEYGYTF. The CDR3 nucleotides are TGTGCCAGCAGCTTGGACAAGGAATATGGCTACACCTTC.

The chain uses TRBV29-1 and TRBJ2-2; D possibly corresponds to TRBD2 (6 bases). This CDR3 is 15 amino acids long. Germline V gene lookup returns CDR1 SQVTM and CDR2 ANQGSEA. V was pared by 1 base and J by 3 bases, with 12 bases between. The CDR3 loop reads CSVEGGASDTGELFF. In DNA, the CDR3 is TGCAGCGTTGAAGGTGGGGCTAGCGACACCGGGGAGCTGTTTTTT.